Below, 30 T cell receptor beta chains from the same sample are listed, as sequenced in a study of Graves' ophthalmopathy and Graves' hyperthyroidism (dated 2018 in TCRdb). The sequencer was an Illumina HiSeq 2000. TCR beta CDR3 regions were amplified from RNA transcripts for repertoire sequencing. A first-round RT-PCR used HTBI primers with the Qiagen OneStep RT-PCR kit, followed by a second-round multiplex PCR, size selection and purification. TCRdb reprocessing: public reads trimmed at Q25 with fastp, clones called with MiXCR, in-frame beta chains kept. Entries that share a CDR3 protein sequence are merged under the most common genes and DNA. This sample holds almost 750,000 distinct CDR3 sequences; 40% were observed only once. In total, the top ten clones hold 35% to 55% of the sample. Sequenced material: peripheral blood. Every receptor here comes from an adult man with Graves' ophthalmopathy.

This clonotype has at least ten counts. V and J are TRBV7-2 and TRBJ2-5; 7 nucleotides agree with TRBD2. Germline values: CDR1 SGHTA, CDR2 FQGNSA. The CDR3 totals 15 residues. The junction had 6 bases not matched to a gene; V was cut back by 4 bases and J by 1 base. Here the CDR3 DNA reads TGTGCCAGCAGCTATAGCGGGCCGAGCCAAGAGACCCAGTACTTC. It encodes CASSYSGPSQETQYF. Looking up the rest from reference TRBV7-2 and TRBJ2-5 gives the full variable domain: GAGVSQSPSNKVTEKGKDVELRCDPISGHTALYWYRQSLGQGLEFLIYFQGNSAPDKSGLPSDRFSAERTGGSVSTLTIQRTQQEDSAVYLCASSYSGPSQETQYFGPGTRLLVL.

The chain couples TRBV25-1 to TRBJ2-3, with D perhaps assigned TRBD1 or TRBD2 (6 bases each). Germline V CDR1 and CDR2: MGHDK, SYGVNS. The CDR3 runs to 15 residues. V was pared by 6 bases and J by 3 bases, with 16 bases between. The CDR3 bases are TGTGCCAGCAGCGCCGGGAAGGGGGGTACAGATACGCAGTATTTT. As protein: CASSAGKGGTDTQYF.

This rearrangement joins TRBV10-2 to TRBJ1-4, with a weak D call TRBD1 (5 bases). Per the germline V gene, CDR1 is WSHSY and CDR2 is SAAADI. The CDR3 has 16 amino acids. Between the trimmed V and J ends, which lost 8 bases and 6 bases, there was a span of 22 bases. The CDR3 coding sequence is TGCGCCAGCCGCCGGCCTCCGGGGCCGATTTATGAAAAACTGTTTTTT. Protein sequence: CASRRPPGPIYEKLFF.

The chain uses TRBV14 and TRBJ1-4; 7 bases match TRBD1. The CDR3 is made up of 15 amino acids. The germline CDR1 and CDR2 sequences are SGHDN and FVKESK. Losses at the gene ends were 1 base for V and 7 bases for J; bases not matched to a gene: 6. The CDR3 loop reads CASSQGWTGGEKLFF. The CDR3 nucleotides read TGTGCCAGCAGCCAAGGTTGGACAGGAGGTGAAAAACTGTTTTTT.

As concerns this clonotype: One end of the junction fails to match germline, which may point to a read error. V gene TRBV11-2 combines with J gene TRBJ2-7; D not certain. The CDR3 is made up of 14 amino acids. In germline, CDR1 is SGHAT, CDR2 FQNNGV. CDR3: CASSLGAPRYGQYF. CDR3 sequence (DNA): TGTGCCAGCAGCTTAGGGGCCCCACGCTACGGGCAGTACTTC.

This clonotype was observed a handful of times. The gene calls are TRBV10-1 and TRBJ1-1; D is perhaps TRBD1 (5 bases). CDR1 and CDR2 (germline): WNHNN, SYGVQD (reference sequence). V lost 0 bases and J lost 7, with 9 bases in between. The CDR3 has 13 residues. The CDR3 DNA reads TGCGCCAGCAGTGAGTCGAGTCAGGGTGAAGCTTTCTTT. Its translation: CASSESSQGEAFF.

With respect to this clonotype: A read error is possible here, since a much larger clone lies one base away. This chain joins TRBV24-1 and TRBJ1-2; D is undetermined. This CDR3 is 13 amino acids long. Germline V gene lookup returns CDR1 KGHDR and CDR2 SFDVKD. CDR3 region: CATSAQENYGHTF. In DNA form, the CDR3 reads TGTGCCACCAGTGCCCAGGAAAACTATGGCCACACCTTC.

This clonotype was seen many times. The chain carries TRBV24-1 and TRBJ1-2, with TRBD1 identical over 7 bases. Germline-derived CDR1 and CDR2 are KGHDR and SFDVKD. The junction had 1 base not matched to a gene; V was cut back by 5 bases and J by 2 bases. The CDR3 spans 13 residues. The CDR3 is CATSAGQNYGYTF. CDR3 DNA: TGTGCCACCAGTGCGGGACAGAACTATGGCTACACCTTC.

The sample holds many counts of this clonotype. The chain recombines TRBV19 with TRBJ1-2, with 8 bases fitting TRBD1. V shed 9 bases and J 4 bases; nucleotides not matched to a gene: 7. The CDR3 spans 13 residues. Germline V CDR1 and CDR2: LNHDA, SQIVND (reference sequence). CDR3: CASSPGQGYGYTF. CDR3 DNA: TGTGCCAGCAGTCCCGGACAGGGCTATGGCTACACCTTC.

This clonotype was seen more than once but under ten times. V gene TRBV5-1 combines with J gene TRBJ1-1, with D tentatively TRBD1 (5 bases). The V end lost 9 bases, the J end lost 0 bases, and 15 bases lay between the germline ends. The CDR3 runs to 14 residues. Per germline, CDR1 SGHRS and CDR2 YFSETQ. The CDR3 DNA reads as TGCGCCACCAAGTTAGGGGTCCTGAACACTGAAGCTTTCTTT. The encoded protein is CATKLGVLNTEAFF.

CDR3 nucleotides: TGTGCCAGCAGCAAAGCCGGGACAGGGGTCAATCAGCCCCAGCATTTT. Its protein product is CASSKAGTGVNQPQHF. V and J are TRBV5-6 and TRBJ1-5, with TRBD1 matching 10 bases. The ends lost 4 bases at V and 3 bases at J; junction bases unmatched: 7. This CDR3 is built from 16 residues. Germline V gives CDR1 SGHDT, CDR2 YYEEEE.

The chain joins TRBV9 to TRBJ1-4, with 9 positions matching TRBD1. The V segment lost 4 bases and the J segment 6 bases; nucleotides outside the gene matches: 7. Germline CDR1 is SGDLS and CDR2 is YYNGEE. CDR3 length: 15 amino acids. The CDR3 region has the DNA TGTGCCAGCAGCACCTTGACAGGGGGATATGAAAAACTGTTTTTT. Amino acid sequence: CASSTLTGGYEKLFF.

The rearrangement joins TRBV15 to TRBJ1-2, with TRBD1 matching over 7 bases. CDR1 and CDR2 (germline): LNHNV, YYDKDF (reference sequence). V shed 3 bases, J shed 4 bases, and the junction held 8 bases outside the gene matches. There are 15 residues in the CDR3. CDR3 sequence (DNA): TGTGCCACCAGCAGTCCTGGACAGGTCACCTATGGCTACACCTTC. It specifies CATSSPGQVTYGYTF.

The chain combines TRBV25-1 with TRBJ1-6, with D unresolved. Germline-derived CDR1 and CDR2 are MGHDK and SYGVNS. There are 15 residues in the CDR3. V gave up 5 bases and J gave up 3 bases, with 11 bases separating them. CDR3: CASSFEQNYNSPLHF. The CDR3 DNA is TGTGCCAGCAGTTTTGAACAGAACTATAATTCACCCCTCCACTTT.

The CDR3 bases are TGCGCCAGCAGCCCCACCGTGGGGGTCTACGAGCAGTACTTC. Protein sequence: CASSPTVGVYEQYF. The chain links TRBV4-3 to TRBJ2-7; D could derive from TRBD1 or TRBD2 (5 bases each). V was trimmed by 4 bases and J by 3 bases, leaving 13 bases between them. Per germline, CDR1 LGHNA and CDR2 YSLEER. CDR3 length: 14 residues.

The chain has TRBV20-1 and TRBJ2-7; D uncertain. In germline, CDR1 is DFQATT, CDR2 SNEGSKA (reference sequence). V was pared by 5 bases and J by 8 bases, with 10 bases between. This CDR3 contains 10 residues. This CDR3 is CSAHPRKQYF. CDR3 sequence (DNA): TGCAGTGCTCACCCGAGGAAGCAGTACTTC.

With regard to this clonotype: At one boundary the junction diverges from the germline segment, which might be a read error. The V and J genes are TRBV15 and TRBJ1-2; TRBD1 is a possible D gene (6 bases). The CDR3 contains 13 residues. CDR1 is LNHNV and CDR2 is YYDKDF in the germline V gene (reference sequence). DNA for the CDR3: TGTGCCGCCAGCAGCTTGGACAGATATGGCTACACCTTC. Its protein is CAASSLDRYGYTF.

The J gene is TRBJ1-4, the V gene TRBV15; 9 nucleotides align to TRBD1. Germline V gene lookup returns CDR1 LNHNV and CDR2 YYDKDF (reference sequence). J lost 4 bases, V lost 0 bases, and 6 bases had no gene match. The CDR3 is 17 residues long. The CDR3 DNA is TGTGCCACCAGCAGAGATTACGGGACAGGGATTAATGAAAAACTGTTTTTT. It specifies CATSRDYGTGINEKLFF.

This clonotype was found many times. The chain is built from TRBV2 and TRBJ1-5; TRBD1 aligns across 8 bases. CDR3 length: 13 residues. J gave up 5 bases and V 7 bases, and 4 bases lay outside the gene matches. Per germline, CDR1 SNHLY and CDR2 FYNNEI. The CDR3 here is CASKAQGDQPQHF. The DNA for the CDR3 is TGTGCCAGCAAAGCACAGGGGGATCAGCCCCAGCATTTT.

The sample holds a few counts of this clonotype. This rearrangement joins TRBV19 to TRBJ1-5, with 9 bases that match TRBD1. The CDR3 is made up of 15 amino acids. CDR1 and CDR2 from the germline V gene are LNHDA and SQIVND (reference sequence). J gave up 6 bases and V 5 bases, and 8 bases lay outside the gene matches. This CDR3 is CASSSQQGAGQPQHF. The CDR3 nucleotides are TGTGCCAGTAGTTCCCAACAGGGGGCTGGTCAGCCCCAGCATTTT.

This clonotype was seen only a few times. V and J are TRBV5-4 and TRBJ1-1, with unresolved D. Trimming took 5 bases from V and 1 from J, leaving 12 bases between them. CDR3 size: 14 residues. Germline V gene sequence: CDR1 SGHNT, CDR2 YYREEE (reference sequence). DNA of the CDR3: TGTGCCAGCAGGTACCCGGAGGGGAACACTGAAGCTTTCTTT. This translates into CASRYPEGNTEAFF.

Turning to this clonotype: One end of the junction is discordant with germline, which a read error may explain. V is TRBV24-1 and J is TRBJ1-5; the D is unclear. Per germline, CDR1 KGHDR and CDR2 SFDVKD. This CDR3 has 13 residues. The CDR3 loop is CAISPGGDQPQHF. The CDR3 nucleotides are TGTGCCATCAGTCCGGGCGGGGATCAGCCCCAGCATTTT.

This rearrangement joins TRBV19 to TRBJ2-7; D is unclear. Germline V gives CDR1 LNHDA, CDR2 SQIVND (reference sequence). Trimming cost V 2 bases and J 2 bases, with 10 bases left between them. The CDR3 is 14 amino acids. The CDR3 DNA reads as TGTGCCAGTAGTATAATGGCACCGGCCTACGAGCAGTACTTC. The encoded protein is CASSIMAPAYEQYF.

At least ten counts were recorded for this clonotype. The chain carries TRBV9 and TRBJ1-6; D possibly corresponds to TRBD1 (5 bases). The germline V and J ends were trimmed by 3 bases and 9 bases, with 16 bases remaining between them. The CDR3 covers 15 residues. Germline CDR1 is SGDLS and CDR2 is YYNGEE. CDR3 in amino acids: CASSDGTASGSPLHF. DNA of the CDR3: TGTGCCAGCAGCGACGGGACGGCGAGTGGTTCACCCCTCCACTTT.

This clonotype was detected ten times or more. The chain combines TRBV7-8 with TRBJ2-7, with D perhaps TRBD1 (6 bases). There are 14 residues in the CDR3. Trimming removed 1 base from V and 0 bases from J, with 7 bases in between. Germline V gives CDR1 SGHVS, CDR2 FQNEAQ. CDR3 region: CASSLGDTSYEQYF. As DNA, the CDR3 is TGTGCCAGCAGCTTAGGGGACACCTCCTACGAGCAGTACTTC.

About this clonotype: The junction departs from germline at one end; a sequencing error may be responsible. The chain uses TRBV7-9 and TRBJ1-5, with no clear D. The CDR3 is made up of 16 amino acids. The germline gives CDR1 SEHNR, CDR2 FQNEAQ (reference sequence). The CDR3 reads CASSQHLGGGNQPQHF. The DNA for the CDR3 is TGCGCCAGCAGCCAACATCTTGGTGGGGGCAATCAGCCCCAGCATTTT.

J is TRBJ1-1 and V is TRBV5-4; 11 bases fit TRBD1. The CDR3 totals 16 residues. Per the germline V gene, CDR1 is SGHNT and CDR2 is YYREEE (reference sequence). The trim removed 7 bases at V and 1 base at J, leaving 9 bases unmatched. The chain's CDR3 is CASAGTGGLANTEAFF. The CDR3 nucleotides read TGTGCCAGCGCCGGGACAGGGGGTCTGGCGAACACTGAAGCTTTCTTT.

V gene TRBV25-1 combines with J gene TRBJ2-5; D is possibly TRBD2 (6 bases). Per germline, CDR1 MGHDK and CDR2 SYGVNS. The CDR3 contains 12 residues. V was trimmed by 8 bases and J by 5 bases, leaving 12 bases between them. CDR3 sequence (DNA): TGTGCCAGCTATGGGACTGCGGAGACCCAGTACTTC. This sequence encodes CASYGTAETQYF. Filled out from reference TRBV25-1 and TRBJ2-5, the complete variable domain reads EADIYQTPRYLVIGTGKKITLECSQTMGHDKMYWYQQDPGMELHLIHYSYGVNSTEKGDLSSESTVSRIRTEHFPLTLESARPSHTSQYLCASYGTAETQYFGPGTRLLVL.

The sample holds many counts of this clonotype. This chain joins TRBV15 and TRBJ2-7; 7 bases are shared with TRBD1. The CDR3 is made up of 13 amino acids. CDR1 is LNHNV and CDR2 is YYDKDF in the germline V gene (reference sequence). The V segment lost 3 bases and the J segment 2 bases; nucleotides outside the gene matches: 1. CDR3 coding DNA: TGTGCCACCAGCAGCGGACAGGCCTACGAGCAGTACTTC. As protein: CATSSGQAYEQYF.

This clonotype showed up many times. V and J are TRBV15 and TRBJ1-2, with 8 nucleotides matching TRBD1. J lost 0 bases, V lost 2 bases, and 8 bases had no gene match. Germline V gives CDR1 LNHNV, CDR2 YYDKDF (reference sequence). The CDR3 has 17 amino acids. CDR3 DNA: TGTGCCACCAGCAGAATAGGACAGGGCTTGTCTAACTATGGCTACACCTTC. The encoded protein is CATSRIGQGLSNYGYTF.